This T cell receptor (beta chain) was profiled in a study of T cell responses to AZD1222 COVID-19 vaccine. Study results and limitations: It was only after the peak T cell response that any repertoires were sampled.

Repertoires were generated with immunoSEQ multiplex PCR, while TCRdb's copy carries only in-frame clones and drops some. Of over 95,000 clones detected, 91% appear once; the ten largest clones hold approximately 4.5%. The CDR3 is made up of 15 amino acids. Trimming pared 0 bases from V and 2 bases from J, leaving 11 bases between. CDR1 and CDR2 (germline): LGHNA, YSLEER. Notes on this clone: Its antigen is undetermined.

The clonotype comes from an adult in good health. The sequences come from peripheral blood, collected on day 0 of AZD1222 vaccination. V gene TRBV4-3 combines with J gene TRBJ2-7; D may be TRBD1 (6 bases). CDR3 loop: CASSQDLTGPYEQYF. The DNA for the CDR3 is TGCGCCAGCAGCCAAGACTTGACAGGTCCCTACGAGCAGTACTTC.